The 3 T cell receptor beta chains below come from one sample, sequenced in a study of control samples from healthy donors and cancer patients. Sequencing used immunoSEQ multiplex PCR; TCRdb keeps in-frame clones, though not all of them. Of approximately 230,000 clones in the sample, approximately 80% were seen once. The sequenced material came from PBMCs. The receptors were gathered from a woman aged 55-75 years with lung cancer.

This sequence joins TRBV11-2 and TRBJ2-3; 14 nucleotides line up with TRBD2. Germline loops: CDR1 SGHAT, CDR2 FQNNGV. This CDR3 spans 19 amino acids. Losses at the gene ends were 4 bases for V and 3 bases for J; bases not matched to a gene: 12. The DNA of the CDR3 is TGTGCCAGCAGCTCCCTCCGAGGACTAGCGGGGGGACGAACAGATACGCAGTATTTT. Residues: CASSSLRGLAGGRTDTQYF.

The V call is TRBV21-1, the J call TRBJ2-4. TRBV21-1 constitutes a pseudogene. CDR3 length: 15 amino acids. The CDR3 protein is CASSKVNKPKNIQYF. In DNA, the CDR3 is TGTGCCAGCAGCAAAGTAAACAAGCCCAAAAACATTCAGTACTTC.

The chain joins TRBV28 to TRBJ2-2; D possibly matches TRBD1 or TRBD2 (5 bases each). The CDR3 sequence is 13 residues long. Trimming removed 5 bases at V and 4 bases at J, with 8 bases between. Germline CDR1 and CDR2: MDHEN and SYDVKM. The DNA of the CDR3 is TGTGCCAGCAGTAGGGACGGCACCGGGGAGCTGTTTTTT. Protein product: CASSRDGTGELFF.